This T cell receptor beta chain was found in a study of technical replicates of blood from a few donors. Sequencing used immunoSEQ multiplex PCR; TCRdb keeps in-frame clones, though not all of them. The sample lists around 95,000 clones, approximately 94% occurring once. This CDR3 contains 15 residues. Germline V CDR1 and CDR2: MDHEN, SYDVKM. V lost 7 bases and J lost 2; bases outside the gene matches: 8. The gene calls are TRBV28 and TRBJ2-7; 10 bases line up with TRBD2. The sample was T cells isolated from PBMCs. The receptor was derived from a human donor in good health. CDR3 coding DNA: TGTGCCAGCACCCAACTAGCGGGACCTCCCTACGAGCAGTACTTC. It codes for CASTQLAGPPYEQYF.